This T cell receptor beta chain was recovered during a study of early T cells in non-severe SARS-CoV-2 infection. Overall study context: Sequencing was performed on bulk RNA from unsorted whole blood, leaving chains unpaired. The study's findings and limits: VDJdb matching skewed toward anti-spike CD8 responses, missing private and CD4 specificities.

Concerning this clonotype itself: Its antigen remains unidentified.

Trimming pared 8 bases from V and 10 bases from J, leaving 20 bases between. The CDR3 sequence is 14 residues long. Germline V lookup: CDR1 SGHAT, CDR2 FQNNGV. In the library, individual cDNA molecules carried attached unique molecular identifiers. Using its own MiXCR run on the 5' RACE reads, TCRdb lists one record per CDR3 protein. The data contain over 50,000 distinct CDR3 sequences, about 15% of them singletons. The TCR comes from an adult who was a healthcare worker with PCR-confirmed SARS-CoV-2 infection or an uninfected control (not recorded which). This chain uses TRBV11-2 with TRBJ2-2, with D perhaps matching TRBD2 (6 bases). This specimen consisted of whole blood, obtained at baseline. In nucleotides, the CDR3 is TGTGCCAGCTGCCGGGAGTTAATCCGGGCGGAGCTGTTTTTT. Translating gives CASCRELIRAELFF.